The 2 T cell receptor beta chains given below trace back to one sample, sequenced in a study of Ad26.COV2.S vaccination and SARS-CoV-2 variants. This table comes from immunoSEQ multiplex PCR, and its TCRdb copy is limited to in-frame clones, with some not included. The sample has 250,000 to 300,000 clones, around 87% seen once. Treatment defined: roughly 19 received Ad26.COV2.S at low or high dose, single or two shots; about 5 received placebo; per-sample allocation not given. After the first vaccine or placebo injection, samples were drawn on day 63. The sample in question was peripheral blood, obtained in a trial of Ad26.COV2.S vaccine versus placebo. The receptors here all came from a person aged 18-60 years who received the Ad26.COV2.S COVID-19 vaccine or a placebo.

The chain couples TRBV5-1 to TRBJ2-2, with D maybe TRBD2 (5 bases). The CDR3 runs 14 residues. V was trimmed by 2 bases and J by 1 base, leaving 6 bases between them. Germline-derived CDR1 and CDR2 are SGHRS and YFSETQ. The CDR3 DNA reads as TGCGCCAGCAGCTTAGCGGTGAACACCGGGGAGCTGTTTTTT. Protein sequence: CASSLAVNTGELFF.

This chain links TRBV30 with TRBJ2-7, with D perhaps assigned TRBD1 or TRBD2 (5 bases each). Germline-derived CDR1 and CDR2 are GTSNPN and SVGIG (reference sequence). The V gene lost 3 bases and the J gene lost 2 bases, with 17 bases spanning the gap. The CDR3 contains 15 residues. The CDR3 is CAWRNAGTPAYEQYF. The CDR3 DNA reads TGTGCCTGGAGAAACGCTGGGACCCCGGCCTACGAGCAGTACTTC.